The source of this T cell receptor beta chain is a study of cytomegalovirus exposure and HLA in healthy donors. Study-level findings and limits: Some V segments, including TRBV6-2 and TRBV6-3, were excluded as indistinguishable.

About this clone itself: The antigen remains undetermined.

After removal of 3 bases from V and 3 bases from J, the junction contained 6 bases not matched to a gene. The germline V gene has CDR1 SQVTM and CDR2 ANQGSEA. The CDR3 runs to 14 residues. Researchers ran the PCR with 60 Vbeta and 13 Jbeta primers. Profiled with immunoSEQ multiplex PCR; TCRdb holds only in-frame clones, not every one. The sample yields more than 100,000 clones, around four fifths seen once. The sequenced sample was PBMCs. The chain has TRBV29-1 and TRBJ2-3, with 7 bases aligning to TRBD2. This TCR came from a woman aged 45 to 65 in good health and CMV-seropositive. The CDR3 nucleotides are TGCAGCGTTGAGGGGGAGGGCGGAACAGATACGCAGTATTTT. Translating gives CSVEGEGGTDTQYF.